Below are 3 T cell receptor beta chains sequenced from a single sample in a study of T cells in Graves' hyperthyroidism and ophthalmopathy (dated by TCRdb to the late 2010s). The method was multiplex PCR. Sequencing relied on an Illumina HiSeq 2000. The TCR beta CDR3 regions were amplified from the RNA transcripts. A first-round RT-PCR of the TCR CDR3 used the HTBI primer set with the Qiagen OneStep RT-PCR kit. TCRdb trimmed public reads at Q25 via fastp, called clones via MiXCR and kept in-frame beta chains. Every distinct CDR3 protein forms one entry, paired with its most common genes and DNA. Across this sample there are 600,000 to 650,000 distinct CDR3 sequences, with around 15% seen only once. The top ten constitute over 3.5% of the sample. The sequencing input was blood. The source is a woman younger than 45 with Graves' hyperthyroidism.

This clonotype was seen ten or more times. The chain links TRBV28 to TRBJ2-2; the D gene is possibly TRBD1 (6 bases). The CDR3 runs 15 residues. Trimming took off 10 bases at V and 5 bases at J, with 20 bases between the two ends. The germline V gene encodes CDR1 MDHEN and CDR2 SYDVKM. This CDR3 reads CATETRDILTGELFF. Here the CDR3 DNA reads TGTGCCACTGAGACCCGGGACATCCTGACCGGGGAGCTGTTTTTT.

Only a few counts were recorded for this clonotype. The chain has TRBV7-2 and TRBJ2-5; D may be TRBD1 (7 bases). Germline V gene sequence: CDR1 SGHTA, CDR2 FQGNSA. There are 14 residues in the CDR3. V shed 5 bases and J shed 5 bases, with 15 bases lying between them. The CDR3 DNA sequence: TGTGCCAGCAGCGGACAGGAGGCGGGGGAGACCCAGTACTTC. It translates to CASSGQEAGETQYF.

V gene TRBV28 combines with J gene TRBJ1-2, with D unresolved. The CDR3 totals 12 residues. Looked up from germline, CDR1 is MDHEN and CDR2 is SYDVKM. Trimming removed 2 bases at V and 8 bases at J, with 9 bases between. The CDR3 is CASSLTYVGYTF. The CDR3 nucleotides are TGTGCCAGCAGTTTAACGTATGTGGGCTACACCTTC.